Listed here are 28 T cell receptor beta chains from one sample, sequenced in a study of T-cell reconstitution after alpha-beta-depleted transplantation in children (dated by TCRdb to about 2016). The treatment or condition label of this sample denotes: allogeneic hematopoietic cell transplantation with graft depleted of TCRalphabeta T cells and CD19 B cells. The library was built by means of PCR. Sequencer: Illumina HiSeq 2500. TCR libraries were prepared with molecular barcoding, using unique molecular identifiers to normalize TCRbeta repertoire quantification. The public reads were reanalyzed by TCRdb: fastp trimming at Q25, MiXCR alignment, in-frame beta chains only. Each entry merges the rows of one CDR3 protein and shows their most common DNA and genes. This sample comprises just under 250,000 distinct CDR3 sequences, over 20% of them detected only once. Clones ranked in the top ten supply approximately 2.5% of the sample.

The material was PBMCs, obtained before TCRalphabeta/CD19-depleted stem cell transplant. Receptors originate from a girl aged 2-10 years with Fanconi anemia, due to receive a stem cell transplant.

This clonotype showed up many times. The chain recombines TRBV5-1 with TRBJ2-5; 9 nucleotides match TRBD2. Trimming removed 1 base from V and 3 bases from J; junction bases left unmatched: 1. Per germline, CDR1 SGHRS and CDR2 YFSETQ. The CDR3 is 14 amino acids. Here the CDR3 reads CASSLQRGEETQYF. The DNA for the CDR3 is TGCGCCAGCAGCTTGCAGCGGGGGGAAGAGACCCAGTACTTC.

This clonotype was seen many times. The chain employs TRBV5-1 and TRBJ2-2; D is ambiguous. This CDR3 has 15 residues. CDR1 is SGHRS and CDR2 is YFSETQ in the germline V gene. Trimming pared 4 bases from V and 12 bases from J, leaving 22 bases between. The CDR3 region is CASSLMWGVPAKLFF. CDR3 DNA: TGCGCCAGCAGCCTAATGTGGGGTGTTCCGGCGAAGCTGTTTTTT.

This clonotype was detected ten times or more. The genes are TRBV20-1 and TRBJ2-7, with 16 bases aligning to TRBD2. V gave up 3 bases and J gave up 6 bases; unmatched junction bases: 5. The germline V gene encodes CDR1 DFQATT and CDR2 SNEGSKA (reference sequence). CDR3 length equals 15 residues. CDR3 in amino acids: CSARGLAGGPVEQYF. The CDR3 coding sequence is TGCAGTGCTAGGGGACTAGCGGGAGGGCCGGTCGAGCAGTACTTC.

CDR3 loop: CATTSSGANVLTF. Written as DNA, the CDR3 is TGTGCCACCACGAGCTCTGGGGCCAACGTCCTGACTTTC. This sequence joins TRBV24-1 and TRBJ2-6; D is undetermined. The germline V and J ends were trimmed by 8 bases and 0 bases, with 4 bases remaining between them. Germline lookup yields CDR1 KGHDR and CDR2 SFDVKD. The CDR3 consists of 13 residues.

This clonotype has a count of ten or more. The chain carries TRBV29-1 and TRBJ2-2, with D tentatively TRBD2 (5 bases). CDR3 length: 12 amino acids. Germline V gives CDR1 SQVTM, CDR2 ANQGSEA. Between the trimmed V and J ends, which lost 3 bases and 7 bases, there was a span of 9 bases. The CDR3 loop reads CSVDGSLGELFF. DNA for the CDR3: TGCAGCGTTGATGGGAGTCTCGGGGAGCTGTTTTTT.

This clonotype came up a few times. This rearrangement joins TRBV29-1 to TRBJ1-5, with D tentatively TRBD1 (6 bases). The germline gives CDR1 SQVTM, CDR2 ANQGSEA. Trimming removed 3 bases at V and 2 bases at J, with 14 bases between. The CDR3 loop spans 15 amino acids. The CDR3 spells CSVEAGVEGNQPQHF. CDR3 nucleotides: TGCAGCGTTGAGGCAGGGGTGGAGGGCAATCAGCCCCAGCATTTT.

This clonotype came up a few times. The chain combines TRBV20-1 with TRBJ1-1; 7 bases fit TRBD1. The CDR3 totals 13 residues. Germline CDR1 reads DFQATT; CDR2 reads SNEGSKA (reference sequence). The V segment lost 6 bases and the J segment 0 bases; nucleotides outside the gene matches: 4. The CDR3 reads CSAPDRMNTEAFF. CDR3 coding DNA: TGCAGTGCCCCGGACAGGATGAACACTGAAGCTTTCTTT.

This clonotype was seen many times. V usage is TRBV10-3 and J usage is TRBJ2-3; 13 positions agree with TRBD2. The CDR3 is 15 amino acids. Germline V gene sequence: CDR1 ENHRY, CDR2 SYGVKD. V lost 8 bases and J lost 6; bases outside the gene matches: 8. The CDR3 DNA is TGTGCCATCGGGGGACTAGCGGGGAAGAGGGATACGCAGTATTTT. It encodes CAIGGLAGKRDTQYF.

This clonotype was counted many times. The V and J genes are TRBV5-1 and TRBJ2-1; the D is unclear. The V gene's germline CDR1 is SGHRS and CDR2 YFSETQ. This CDR3 contains 14 residues. V gave up 0 bases and J gave up 5 bases, with 9 bases separating them. The CDR3 is CASSLAPVNNEQFF. The CDR3 nucleotides are TGCGCCAGCAGCTTGGCTCCGGTTAACAATGAGCAGTTCTTC. The whole variable domain, filled in from reference TRBV5-1 and TRBJ2-1, reads KAGVTQTPRYLIKTRGQQVTLSCSPISGHRSVSWYQQTPGQGLQFLFEYFSETQRNKGNFPGRFSGRQFSNSRSEMNVSTLELGDSALYLCASSLAPVNNEQFFGPGTRLTVL.

This clonotype has only a few counts. This chain uses TRBV7-8 with TRBJ2-7; perhaps TRBD1 as D (5 bases). Germline loops: CDR1 SGHVS, CDR2 FQNEAQ. Trimming left V 0 bases short and J 1 base short, with 16 bases between. This CDR3 is 17 amino acids long. CDR3 coding DNA: TGTGCCAGCAGCTTAGCGCAATTGAGACAGAGGTCCTACGAGCAGTACTTC. This translates into CASSLAQLRQRSYEQYF. Supplemented by reference TRBV7-8 and TRBJ2-7, the full variable domain reads GAGVSQSPRYKVAKRGQDVALRCDPISGHVSLFWYQQALGQGPEFLTYFQNEAQLDKSGLPSDRFFAERPEGSVSTLKIQRTQQEDSAVYLCASSLAQLRQRSYEQYFGPGTRLTVT.

This clonotype was seen more than once but under ten times. This chain joins TRBV28 and TRBJ2-7; TRBD1 is a possible D gene (7 bases). V lost 7 bases and J 4 bases, leaving 17 bases between the germline ends. Germline V gene lookup returns CDR1 MDHEN and CDR2 SYDVKM. This CDR3 spans 14 amino acids. This chain's CDR3 is CASIRAGGFYEQYF. CDR3 bases: TGTGCCAGCATACGTGCAGGGGGGTTTTACGAGCAGTACTTC.

This clonotype has a count of ten or more. This chain connects TRBV2 to TRBJ2-1; 8 bases agree with TRBD1. The germline CDR1 and CDR2 sequences are SNHLY and FYNNEI. Unmatched junction bases numbered 13, after V lost 10 bases and J lost 5 bases. This CDR3 is built from 15 residues. CDR3 protein: CANLMTGVSDNEQFF. CDR3 coding DNA: TGTGCCAACCTAATGACAGGGGTTTCAGACAATGAGCAGTTCTTC.

The chain links TRBV6-5 to TRBJ2-3; no reliable D call. This CDR3 has 11 residues. Trimming pared 8 bases from V and 5 bases from J, leaving 8 bases between. Looked up from germline, CDR1 is MNHEY and CDR2 is SVGAGI. The DNA for the CDR3 is TGTGCCAGCGTCTACTTAGATACGCAGTATTTT. It translates to CASVYLDTQYF.

This clonotype was counted many times. V is TRBV25-1 and J is TRBJ2-1; D call uncertain. The V end was cut by 3 bases, the J end by 9 bases, with 9 bases between. The CDR3 contains 12 residues. The germline V gene has CDR1 MGHDK and CDR2 SYGVNS. CDR3 sequence: CASSDWPTEQFF. The CDR3 nucleotides are TGTGCCAGCAGTGATTGGCCAACTGAGCAGTTCTTC.

This clonotype was detected only a few times. The chain has TRBV20-1 and TRBJ2-1; 8 positions agree with TRBD2. CDR1 and CDR2 (germline): DFQATT, SNEGSKA (reference sequence). The CDR3 has 16 residues. J lost 3 bases, V lost 3 bases, and 10 bases had no gene match. CDR3 sequence (DNA): TGCAGTGCTAGGCTCCAAACTAGCGGAGTCTACAATGAGCAGTTCTTC. The encoded protein is CSARLQTSGVYNEQFF.

In its sample, this clonotype was seen many times. The CDR3 DNA reads as TGTGCCAGCAGTTTGGGGCCTCAGCCCCAGCATTTT. As protein: CASSLGPQPQHF. The chain links TRBV28 to TRBJ1-5; tentatively, D is TRBD1 (5 bases). V was shortened by 3 bases and J by 6 bases, with 6 bases between the two germline ends. The CDR3 is 12 amino acids. Germline V gene data show CDR1 as MDHEN and CDR2 as SYDVKM.

The rearrangement links TRBV20-1 to TRBJ2-7, with 8 bases lining up with TRBD2. Germline loops: CDR1 DFQATT, CDR2 SNEGSKA (reference sequence). The V gene end was trimmed by 1 base and the J gene end by 4 bases; junction bases not matched to a gene: 9. The CDR3 sequence is 15 residues long. The CDR3 bases are TGCAGTGCTAGAGCCCAGCGGGAGTCCTCGTACGAGCAGTACTTC. Its protein is CSARAQRESSYEQYF.

This clonotype was observed a few times. The rearrangement links TRBV7-2 to TRBJ2-7; TRBD1 matches 7 bases. The germline gives CDR1 SGHTA, CDR2 FQGNSA. After removal of 1 base from V and 7 bases from J, the junction contained 10 bases not matched to a gene. The CDR3 sequence is 15 residues long. The CDR3 region is CASSLDRGQIWEQYF. The CDR3 bases are TGTGCCAGCAGCTTAGATAGGGGACAGATTTGGGAGCAGTACTTC.

This clonotype was seen ten or more times. The V and J genes are TRBV5-1 and TRBJ2-1; TRBD2 aligns across 9 bases. Germline trimming cut 4 bases from V and 5 bases from J; bases unmatched to any gene: 4. The CDR3 spans 14 residues. The V gene's germline CDR1 is SGHRS and CDR2 YFSETQ. This chain's CDR3 is CASSRLAVDNEQFF. For the CDR3, the DNA is TGCGCCAGCAGCAGACTAGCGGTAGACAATGAGCAGTTCTTC. Full variable domain (missing parts from reference TRBV5-1 and TRBJ2-1): KAGVTQTPRYLIKTRGQQVTLSCSPISGHRSVSWYQQTPGQGLQFLFEYFSETQRNKGNFPGRFSGRQFSNSRSEMNVSTLELGDSALYLCASSRLAVDNEQFFGPGTRLTVL.

This clonotype was detected many times. The rearrangement uses TRBV4-2 and TRBJ2-1; unclear D gene. CDR3 length: 12 amino acids. Germline V gives CDR1 LGHNA, CDR2 YNFKEQ. V lost 0 bases to trimming and J lost 9 bases, with 6 bases between them. CDR3 residues: CASSQDVGEQFF. For the CDR3, the DNA is TGTGCCAGCAGCCAAGATGTGGGTGAGCAGTTCTTC.

Many counts were recorded for this clonotype. The chain recombines TRBV29-1 with TRBJ2-5; D is perhaps TRBD1 or TRBD2 (7 bases each). V lost 7 bases, J lost 6 bases, and 24 bases lay in between. CDR3 length: 15 amino acids. The germline V gene has CDR1 SQVTM and CDR2 ANQGSEA. The CDR3 reads CSGLPSQGGGKTQYF. The CDR3 DNA reads TGCAGCGGCCTCCCCAGCCAGGGGGGGGGGAAGACCCAGTACTTC.

This clonotype was recorded at least ten times. V is TRBV7-3 and J is TRBJ2-5; weak D call: TRBD2 (5 bases). CDR3 length: 15 amino acids. The germline CDR1 and CDR2 sequences are SGHTA and FQGTGA. V dropped 5 bases and J dropped 4 bases, with 17 bases sitting between them. In DNA form, the CDR3 reads TGTGCCAGCAGCCAAACCTCTAGCATGAGAGAGACCCAGTACTTC. It is translated as CASSQTSSMRETQYF.

The sample holds many counts of this clonotype. The rearrangement joins TRBV20-1 to TRBJ1-5, with D possibly TRBD1 on 5 matching bases. V lost 0 bases and J lost 5, with 20 bases in between. Germline CDR1 and CDR2: DFQATT and SNEGSKA (reference sequence). CDR3 size: 17 residues. The CDR3 DNA reads TGCAGTGCTAGAGATCCGTGGTGGGGTGGGGGGGATCAGCCCCAGCATTTT. Amino acid sequence: CSARDPWWGGGDQPQHF.

This clonotype appeared a few times. The chain combines TRBV28 with TRBJ2-7, with 14 positions matching TRBD2. V dropped 4 bases and J dropped 4; count of bases not matched to a gene: 6. In germline, CDR1 is MDHEN, CDR2 SYDVKM. The CDR3 has 16 amino acids. The chain's CDR3 is CASSSPGTSGGYEQYF. CDR3 in DNA: TGTGCCAGCAGTTCTCCCGGGACTAGCGGGGGTTACGAGCAGTACTTC.

This clonotype was recorded a few times. V gene TRBV20-1 combines with J gene TRBJ1-5; D uncertain. CDR3 length: 14 residues. In germline, CDR1 is DFQATT, CDR2 SNEGSKA (reference sequence). V gave up 6 bases and J gave up 1 base, with 13 bases separating them. Here the CDR3 DNA reads TGCAGTGCCGTCATAGCTTGGAGCAATCAGCCCCAGCATTTT. Its translation: CSAVIAWSNQPQHF.

This clonotype appeared a few times. The J gene is TRBJ2-1, the V gene TRBV10-1; D uncertain. The germline V gene has CDR1 WNHNN and CDR2 SYGVQD (reference sequence). CDR3 length: 16 residues. V was cut by 3 bases and J by 7 bases, with 19 bases left in between. The CDR3 protein is CASSDSRQGRGNEQFF. CDR3 DNA: TGCGCCAGCAGTGATTCTCGGCAAGGCCGCGGAAATGAGCAGTTCTTC.

This clonotype has ten or more counts. The chain joins TRBV29-1 to TRBJ2-3; D remains ambiguous. The CDR3 runs to 14 residues. V shed 7 bases and J shed 2 bases, with 16 bases lying between them. Germline V gene lookup returns CDR1 SQVTM and CDR2 ANQGSEA. CDR3 sequence reads: CSAGQVVATDTQYF. DNA of the CDR3: TGCAGCGCTGGGCAGGTGGTGGCCACAGATACGCAGTATTTT.

Many counts were recorded for this clonotype. The V call is TRBV14, the J call TRBJ2-7, with 9 bases that match TRBD1. The V segment lost 0 bases and the J segment 3 bases; nucleotides outside the gene matches: 6. The germline CDR1 and CDR2 sequences are SGHDN and FVKESK. The CDR3 totals 16 residues. CDR3 bases: TGTGCCAGCAGCCAAGATGGGGGACAGGGCTTCTACGAGCAGTACTTC. Its protein product is CASSQDGGQGFYEQYF.